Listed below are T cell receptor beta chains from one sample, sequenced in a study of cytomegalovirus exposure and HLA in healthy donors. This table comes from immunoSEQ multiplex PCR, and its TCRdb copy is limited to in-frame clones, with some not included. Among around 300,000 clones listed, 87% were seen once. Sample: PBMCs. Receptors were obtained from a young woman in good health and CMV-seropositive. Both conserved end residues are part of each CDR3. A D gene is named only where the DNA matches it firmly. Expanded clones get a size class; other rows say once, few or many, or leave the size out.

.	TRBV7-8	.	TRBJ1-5	TGTGCCAGCAGCCCCTCAGGGAGAGGGAGCAATCAGCCCCAGCATTTT	CASSPSGRGSNQPQHF
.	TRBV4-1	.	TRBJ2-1	TGCGCCAGCAGCCAAGATATCGGAGTAGGTGAGCAGTTCTTC	CASSQDIGVGEQFF
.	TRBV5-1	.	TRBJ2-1	TGCGCCAGCACCCCCCCGGACGGGGACTACAATGAGCAGTTCTTC	CASTPPDGDYNEQFF
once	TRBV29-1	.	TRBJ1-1	TGCAGCGTTGAAGGCGGGAGGCCTGAAGCTTTCTTT	CSVEGGRPEAFF
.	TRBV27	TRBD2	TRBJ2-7	TGTGCCAGCAGTTTCGGGACTAGCGGCCGATACGAGCAGTACTTC	CASSFGTSGRYEQYF
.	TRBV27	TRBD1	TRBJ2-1	TGTGCCAGCAGTTTGGACAGGGGGCCCTACAATGAGCAGTTCTTC	CASSLDRGPYNEQFF
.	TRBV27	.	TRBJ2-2	TGTGCCAGCAGCAACGTTTTCAGTGACGCCGGGGAGCTGTTTTTT	CASSNVFSDAGELFF
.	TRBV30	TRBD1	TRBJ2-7	TGTGCCTGGAGTGTACAGGGGCACGAGCAGTACTTC	CAWSVQGHEQYF
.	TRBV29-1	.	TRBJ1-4	TGCAGCGTCAATATTGCAACTAATGAAAAACTGTTTTTT	CSVNIATNEKLFF
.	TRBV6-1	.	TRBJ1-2	TGTGCCAGCAGTGATGGACGGATTAACTATGGCTACACCTTC	CASSDGRINYGYTF
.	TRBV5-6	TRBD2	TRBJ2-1	TGTGCCAGCAGCCCGGACCGGACTAGCGGGAGGGCCGTTCCCTTCTTC	CASSPDRTSGRAVPFF
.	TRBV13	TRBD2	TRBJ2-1	TGTGCCAGCAGCTTAGGCCTAAAAGTAGTAGCGGGAGTCAATGAGCAGTTCTTC	CASSLGLKVVAGVNEQFF
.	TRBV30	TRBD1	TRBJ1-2	TGTGCCTGGAGTCCGGGGACAGGAACCTATGGCTACACCTTC	CAWSPGTGTYGYTF
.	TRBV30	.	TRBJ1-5	TGTGCCTGGGGGTCGGATCAGCCCCAGCATTTT	CAWGSDQPQHF
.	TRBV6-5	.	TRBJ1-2	TGTGCCAGCAGTTACTCGGGCAGGGGTATGCGGGGCTACACCTTC	CASSYSGRGMRGYTF
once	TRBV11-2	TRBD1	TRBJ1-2	TGTGCCAGCAGCCCGGGACAGGGGGCGGCCTATGGCTACACCTTC	CASSPGQGAAYGYTF
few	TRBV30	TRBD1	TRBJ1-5	TGTGCCTGGAGTGTACCCGGGACAGTCAATCAGCCCCAGCATTTT	CAWSVPGTVNQPQHF
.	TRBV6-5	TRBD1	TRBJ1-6	TGTGCCAGCAGTTACATAGGGGGCAATTCACCCCTCCACTTT	CASSYIGGNSPLHF
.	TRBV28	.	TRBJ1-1	TGTGCCAGCAGCACCGGGGTAACGAACACTGAAGCTTTCTTT	CASSTGVTNTEAFF
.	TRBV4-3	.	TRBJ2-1	TGCGCCAGCAGCCAAGGGTCTAATGAGCAGTTCTTC	CASSQGSNEQFF
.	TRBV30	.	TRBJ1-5	TGTGCCTGGAGTGGGGGGTCGAGCAATCAGCCCCAGCATTTT	CAWSGGSSNQPQHF
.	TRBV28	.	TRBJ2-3	TGTGCCAGCAGTTTTGGGGCGGGCCAAGTGACAGATACGCAGTATTTT	CASSFGAGQVTDTQYF
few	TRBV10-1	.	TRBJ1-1	TGCGCCAGCAGTGAGTGGGCAGGAGGCACTGAAGCTTTCTTT	CASSEWAGGTEAFF
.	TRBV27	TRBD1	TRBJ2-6	TGTGCCAGCAGTTCCCAACAGGGGGTAATCCCTGGGGCCAACGTCCTGACTTTC	CASSSQQGVIPGANVLTF
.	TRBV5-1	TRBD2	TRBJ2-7	TGCGCCAGCAGCGCCGGGACTAACTACGAGCAGTACTTC	CASSAGTNYEQYF
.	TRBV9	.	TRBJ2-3	TGTGCCAGCAGCGTAGATTGGGCAGGGGTCGATACGCAGTATTTT	CASSVDWAGVDTQYF
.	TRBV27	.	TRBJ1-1	TGTGCCAGCAGTGTACAGGGTAACACTGAAGCTTTCTTT	CASSVQGNTEAFF
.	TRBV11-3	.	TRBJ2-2	TGTGCCAGCAGCTTAGCCGCAGGAACCGGGGAGCTGTTTTTT	CASSLAAGTGELFF
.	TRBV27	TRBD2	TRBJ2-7	TGTGCCAGCAGTGGACTAGCGGGAGGAACATACGAGCAGTACTTC	CASSGLAGGTYEQYF
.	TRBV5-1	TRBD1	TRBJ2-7	TGCGCCAGCAGCCCCCGACAGGGAAAGAGCTACGAGCAGTACTTC	CASSPRQGKSYEQYF
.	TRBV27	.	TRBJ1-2	TGTGCCAGCAGTTTACAGGGTTATGGCTACACCTTC	CASSLQGYGYTF
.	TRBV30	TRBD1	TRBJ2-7	TGTGCCTGGAGGGGACAGCCTTACGAGCAGTACTTC	CAWRGQPYEQYF
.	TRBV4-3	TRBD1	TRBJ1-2	TGCGCCAGCAGCCATCCCGGACAGGGCGAGGCGGCTGGCTACACCTTC	CASSHPGQGEAAGYTF
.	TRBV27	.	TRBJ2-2	TGTGCCAGCAGTTTATCACCGGACAAACTGGCCGGGGAGCTGTTTTTT	CASSLSPDKLAGELFF
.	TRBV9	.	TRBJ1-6	TGTGCCAGCAGTCCCGACAGGAGCTCCTATAATTCACCCCTCCACTTT	CASSPDRSSYNSPLHF
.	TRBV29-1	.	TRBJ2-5	TGCAGCGTTGACTACGTGGGGGGAGAGACCCAGTACTTC	CSVDYVGGETQYF
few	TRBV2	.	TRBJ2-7	TGTGCCAGCAGTTTCGACAGCAGCTCCTACGAGCAGTACTTC	CASSFDSSSYEQYF
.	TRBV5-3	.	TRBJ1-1	TGTGCCAGAAGGCAGGGCAGAACTGAAGCTTTCTTT	CARRQGRTEAFF
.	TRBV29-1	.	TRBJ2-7	TGCAGCGTTGAGCGGCTTGGCGGAGAAACCTACGAGCAGTACTTC	CSVERLGGETYEQYF
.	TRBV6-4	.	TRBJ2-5	TGTGCCAGCAGTGACGGTGGGGCGGAGACCCAGTACTTC	CASSDGGAETQYF
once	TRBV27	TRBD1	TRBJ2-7	TGTGCCAGCAGTCCAGGGACAGGGTTCTCCTACGAGCAGTACTTC	CASSPGTGFSYEQYF
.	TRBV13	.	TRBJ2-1	TGTGCCAGCAGTCTGCTCGCGGCCAATGAGCAGTTCTTC	CASSLLAANEQFF
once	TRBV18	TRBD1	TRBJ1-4	TGTGCCAGCTCACCTGGACAGGGTTATGAAAAACTGTTTTTT	CASSPGQGYEKLFF
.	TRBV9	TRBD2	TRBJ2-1	TGTGCCAGCAGCGTTACCAGCGGGAGTGGCAATGAGCAGTTCTTC	CASSVTSGSGNEQFF
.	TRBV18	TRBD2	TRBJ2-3	TGTGCCAGCTCACCTATAACTAGCGGCTACACAGATACGCAGTATTTT	CASSPITSGYTDTQYF
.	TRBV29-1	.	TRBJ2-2	TGCAGCGTTGGGTTTAGGCTAGCTCTTACCGGGGAGCTGTTTTTT	CSVGFRLALTGELFF
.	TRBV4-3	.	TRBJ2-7	TGCGCCAGCAGCCAAGCAGGGACCTACGAGCAGTACTTC	CASSQAGTYEQYF
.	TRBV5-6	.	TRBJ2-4	TGTGCCAGCAGCTTCAGTTCGATAGCCAAAAACATTCAGTACTTC	CASSFSSIAKNIQYF
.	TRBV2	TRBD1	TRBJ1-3	TGTGCCAGCAGTTTCAATCAGGGGGCTGGAAACACCATATATTTT	CASSFNQGAGNTIYF
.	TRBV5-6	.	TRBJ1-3	TGTGCCAGCAGCTTGTTAGGCAGGGGATCTGGAAACACCATATATTTT	CASSLLGRGSGNTIYF
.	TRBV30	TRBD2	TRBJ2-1	TGTGCCTGGAGTGTTGGGAGCGGGAGTCGGAATGAGCAGTTCTTC	CAWSVGSGSRNEQFF
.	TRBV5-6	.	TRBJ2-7	TGTGCCAGCAGCCAGACTAGTTCTTCCGAGCAGTACTTC	CASSQTSSSEQYF
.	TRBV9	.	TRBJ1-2	TGTGCCAGCAGCGTAGGGGCCCAAGGGGGTGGCTACACCTTC	CASSVGAQGGGYTF
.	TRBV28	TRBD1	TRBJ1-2	TGTGCCAGCACCTCTTCCGGGACAGTGACCCTCTATGGCTACACCTTC	CASTSSGTVTLYGYTF
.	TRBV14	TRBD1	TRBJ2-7	TGTGCCAGCAGCCAAACCGGGACAGGGGGCCGGGAGCAGTACTTC	CASSQTGTGGREQYF